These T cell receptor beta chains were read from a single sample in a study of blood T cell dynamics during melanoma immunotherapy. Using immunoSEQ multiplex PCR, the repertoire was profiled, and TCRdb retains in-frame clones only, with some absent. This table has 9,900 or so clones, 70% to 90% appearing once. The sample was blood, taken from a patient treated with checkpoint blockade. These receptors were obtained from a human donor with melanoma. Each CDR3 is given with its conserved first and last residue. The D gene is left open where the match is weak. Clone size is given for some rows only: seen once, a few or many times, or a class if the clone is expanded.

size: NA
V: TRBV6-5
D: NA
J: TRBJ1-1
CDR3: CASKRYTEAFF
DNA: TGTGCCAGCAAAAGGTACACTGAAGCTTTCTTT

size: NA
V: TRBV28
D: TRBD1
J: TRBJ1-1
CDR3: CASSLSGVTGETEAFF
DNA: TGTGCCAGCAGTTTAAGCGGGGTCACAGGGGAGACTGAAGCTTTCTTT

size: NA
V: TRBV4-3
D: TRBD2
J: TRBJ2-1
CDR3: CASSQDLVLAGVNEQFF
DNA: TGCGCCAGCAGCCAAGATTTGGTACTAGCGGGAGTCAATGAGCAGTTCTTC

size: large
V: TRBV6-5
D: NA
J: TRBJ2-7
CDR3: CASSYSEGYEQYF
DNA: TGTGCCAGCAGTTACTCGGAGGGCTACGAGCAGTACTTC

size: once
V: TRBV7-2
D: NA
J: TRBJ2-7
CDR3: CASSLALLAKDEQYF
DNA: TGTGCCAGCAGCCTAGCCCTTCTAGCTAAAGACGAGCAGTACTTC

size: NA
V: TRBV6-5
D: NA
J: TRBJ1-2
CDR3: CASSQRRGIYGYTF
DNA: TGTGCCAGCAGCCAACGAAGGGGTATATATGGCTACACCTTC

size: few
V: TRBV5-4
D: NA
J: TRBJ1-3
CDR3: CASSQRVGGRSGNTIYF
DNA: TGCGCCAGCAGCCAACGTGTAGGCGGCCGCTCTGGAAACACCATATATTTT

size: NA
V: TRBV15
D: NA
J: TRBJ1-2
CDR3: CATGRPNYGYTF
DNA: TGTGCCACTGGGAGGCCTAACTATGGCTACACCTTC

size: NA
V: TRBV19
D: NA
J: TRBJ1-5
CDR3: CASSIIKKQGRSNQPQHF
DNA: TGTGCCAGTAGTATAATAAAAAAACAGGGTCGGAGCAATCAGCCCCAGCATTTT

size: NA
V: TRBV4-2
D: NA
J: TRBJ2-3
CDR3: CASSREGGGQVDTQYF
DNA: TGTGCCAGCAGCCGCGAGGGCGGGGGACAAGTAGATACGCAGTATTTT

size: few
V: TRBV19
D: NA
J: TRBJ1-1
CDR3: CASSKAGENTEAFF
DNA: TGTGCCAGTAGTAAGGCAGGGGAGAACACTGAAGCTTTCTTT

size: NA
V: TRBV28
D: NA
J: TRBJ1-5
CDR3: CASSLWGSNQPQHF
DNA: TGTGCCAGCAGTTTATGGGGGTCCAATCAGCCCCAGCATTTT

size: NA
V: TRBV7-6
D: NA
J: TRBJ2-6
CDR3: CASSRNSAGANVLTF
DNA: TGTGCCAGCAGCCGGAACTCAGCTGGGGCCAACGTCCTGACTTTC

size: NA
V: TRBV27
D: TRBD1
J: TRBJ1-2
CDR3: CASRTGGSGYTF
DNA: TGTGCCAGCAGGACAGGGGGTAGTGGCTACACCTTC

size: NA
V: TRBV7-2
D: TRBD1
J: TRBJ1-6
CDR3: CASSSRQGSNSPLHF
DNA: TGTGCCAGCAGCTCCCGACAGGGCAGTAATTCACCCCTCCACTTT

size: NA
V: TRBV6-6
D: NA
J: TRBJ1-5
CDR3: CASRPGTYSNQPQHF
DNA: TGTGCCAGCAGACCCGGGACATATAGCAATCAGCCCCAGCATTTT

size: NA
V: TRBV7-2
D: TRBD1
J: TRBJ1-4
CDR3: CASSLSGQGQKLFF
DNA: TGTGCCAGCAGCTTATCGGGACAGGGGCAAAAACTGTTTTTT

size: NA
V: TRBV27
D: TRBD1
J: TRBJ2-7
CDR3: CASSYSGTGPYEQYF
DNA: TGTGCCAGCAGCTATTCCGGGACAGGTCCCTACGAGCAGTACTTC

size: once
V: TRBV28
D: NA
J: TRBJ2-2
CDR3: CASSLGGRTGELFF
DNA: TGTGCCAGCAGTCTTGGGGGTCGCACCGGGGAGCTGTTTTTT

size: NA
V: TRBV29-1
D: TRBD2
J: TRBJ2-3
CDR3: CSVVGGTSGASTDTQYF
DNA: TGCAGCGTAGTTGGAGGGACTAGCGGGGCGAGCACAGATACGCAGTATTTT

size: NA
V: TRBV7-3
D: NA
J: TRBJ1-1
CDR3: CASSLMGPGTEAFF
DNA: TGTGCCAGCAGCTTGATGGGGCCGGGCACTGAAGCTTTCTTT

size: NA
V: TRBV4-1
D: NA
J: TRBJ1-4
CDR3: CASSQDGGSEKLFF
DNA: TGCGCCAGCAGCCAAGATGGGGGGAGTGAAAAACTGTTTTTT

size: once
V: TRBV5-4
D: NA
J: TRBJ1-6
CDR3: CASSLDRDNSPLHF
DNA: TGTGCCAGCAGCTTGGACAGGGATAATTCACCCCTCCACTTT

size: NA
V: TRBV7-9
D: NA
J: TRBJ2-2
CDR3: CASSQQGGYTGELFF
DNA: TGTGCCAGCAGCCAACAGGGGGGGTACACCGGGGAGCTGTTTTTT

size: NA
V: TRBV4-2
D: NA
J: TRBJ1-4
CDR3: CASSLGGNTGYEKLFF
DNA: TGTGCCAGCAGCCTGGGGGGAAATACAGGTTATGAAAAACTGTTTTTT

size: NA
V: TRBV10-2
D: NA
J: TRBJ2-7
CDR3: CASSSGLRDEQYF
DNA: TGCGCCAGCAGCTCTGGACTTCGCGACGAGCAGTACTTC

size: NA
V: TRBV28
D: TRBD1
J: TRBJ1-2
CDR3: CASRLTGAGYTF
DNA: TGTGCCAGCAGGCTGACAGGGGCTGGCTACACCTTC

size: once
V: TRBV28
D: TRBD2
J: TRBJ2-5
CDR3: CASSWTSAETQYF
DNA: TGTGCCAGCAGTTGGACTAGCGCAGAGACCCAGTACTTC

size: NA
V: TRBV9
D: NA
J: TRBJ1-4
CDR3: CASSPSPATNEKLFF
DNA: TGTGCCAGCAGCCCCTCCCCGGCAACTAATGAAAAACTGTTTTTT

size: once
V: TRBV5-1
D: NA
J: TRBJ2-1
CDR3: CASSPAVTSGLEQFF
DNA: TGCGCCAGCAGCCCGGCCGTGACTAGTGGGCTTGAGCAGTTCTTC

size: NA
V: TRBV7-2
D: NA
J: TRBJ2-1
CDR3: CASSLAGVNEQFF
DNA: TGTGCCAGCAGCTTAGCAGGGGTCAATGAGCAGTTCTTC

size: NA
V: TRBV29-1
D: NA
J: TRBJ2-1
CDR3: CSARVLTDEQFF
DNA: TGCAGCGCCCGCGTCCTAACCGACGAGCAGTTCTTC

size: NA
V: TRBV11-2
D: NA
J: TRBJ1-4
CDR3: CASSQGSGRPTNEKLFF
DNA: TGCGCCAGCAGCCAAGGGTCGGGGCGGCCAACTAATGAAAAACTGTTTTTT

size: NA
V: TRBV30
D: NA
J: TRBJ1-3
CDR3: CAWSWGSRGNTIYF
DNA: TGTGCCTGGAGTTGGGGAAGTAGGGGAAACACCATATATTTT

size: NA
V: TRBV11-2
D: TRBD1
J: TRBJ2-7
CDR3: CASSPLGRSRGQTPYEQYF
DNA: TGTGCCAGCAGCCCCCTAGGGCGAAGCCGGGGACAGACCCCCTACGAGCAGTACTTC

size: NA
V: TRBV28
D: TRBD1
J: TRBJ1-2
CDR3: CASSLLQGQSNYGYTF
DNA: TGTGCCAGCAGTTTATTACAGGGACAGAGTAACTATGGCTACACCTTC

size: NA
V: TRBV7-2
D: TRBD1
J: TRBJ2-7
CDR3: CASSRDRNSYEQYF
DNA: TGTGCCAGCAGCCGGGACAGGAACTCCTACGAGCAGTACTTC

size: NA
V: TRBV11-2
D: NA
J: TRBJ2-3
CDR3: CASSSRGVFTDTQYF
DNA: TGTGCCAGCAGCTCCCGGGGCGTTTTCACAGATACGCAGTATTTT

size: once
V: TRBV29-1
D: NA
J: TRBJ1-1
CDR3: CSGTLGNTEAFF
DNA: TGCAGCGGCACCCTCGGGAACACTGAAGCTTTCTTT

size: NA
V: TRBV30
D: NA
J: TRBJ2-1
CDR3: CAWSLLPVYNEQFF
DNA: TGTGCCTGGAGTCTACTCCCAGTCTACAATGAGCAGTTCTTC

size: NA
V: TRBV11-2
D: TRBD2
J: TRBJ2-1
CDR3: CASSRDGGRNEQFF
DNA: TGTGCCAGCAGCCGAGATGGCGGGAGGAATGAGCAGTTCTTC

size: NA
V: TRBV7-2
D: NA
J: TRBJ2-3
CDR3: CASSPGVTTDTQYF
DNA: TGTGCCAGCAGCCCCGGAGTGACAACAGATACGCAGTATTTT

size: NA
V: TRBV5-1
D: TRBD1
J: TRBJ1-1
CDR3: CASSLSRVKQGVNTEAFF
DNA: TGCGCCAGCAGCTTGTCCAGAGTTAAACAGGGGGTTAACACTGAAGCTTTCTTT

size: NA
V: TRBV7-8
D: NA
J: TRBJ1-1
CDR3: CASSLGMNTEAFF
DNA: TGTGCCAGCAGCTTAGGGATGAACACTGAAGCTTTCTTT

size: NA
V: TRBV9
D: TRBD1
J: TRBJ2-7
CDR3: CASSARDSSSYEQYF
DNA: TGTGCCAGCAGCGCAAGGGACAGTTCTTCCTACGAGCAGTACTTC